One sample yielded the 13 T cell receptor beta chains listed below, sequenced in a study of blood T cell repertoires in COVID-19. Sequencing was performed with immunoSEQ multiplex PCR; in TCRdb, only in-frame clones are kept and a portion is missing. The sample records 100,000 to 150,000 clones, about four fifths being singletons. Specimen: peripheral blood. The receptor source for this set is a man in his 60s with acute or convalescent COVID-19.

This sequence joins TRBV6-5 and TRBJ2-7; 8 nucleotides match TRBD2. The V gene end was trimmed by 2 bases and the J gene end by 6 bases; junction bases not matched to a gene: 12. The CDR3 has 16 residues. Germline CDR1 and CDR2: MNHEY and SVGAGI. CDR3 amino acids: CASSYQKTSDQGEQYF. The CDR3 DNA reads as TGTGCCAGCAGTTACCAAAAGACTAGCGACCAGGGCGAGCAGTACTTC.

This clone was recorded once. The chain recombines TRBV7-3 with TRBJ2-1, with D maybe TRBD2 (6 bases). The V gene's germline CDR1 is SGHTA and CDR2 FQGTGA. The CDR3 is 15 residues long. The V and J ends lost 4 bases and 0 bases respectively, with 10 bases between them. CDR3 region: CASSSLGGSYNEQFF. CDR3 DNA sequence: TGTGCCAGCAGCTCTCTGGGAGGCTCCTACAATGAGCAGTTCTTC. Supplemented by reference TRBV7-3 and TRBJ2-1, the full variable domain reads GAGVSQTPSNKVTEKGKYVELRCDPISGHTALYWYRQSLGQGPEFLIYFQGTGAADDSGLPNDRFFAVRPEGSVSTLKIQRTERGDSAVYLCASSSLGGSYNEQFFGPGTRLTVL.

This clone was picked up one time. The V and J genes are TRBV6-2 or TRBV6-3 and TRBJ2-3, with a weak D call TRBD2 (6 bases). From germline, CDR1 is MNHEY and CDR2 SVGEGT. The length of the CDR3 is 17 residues. The V end was cut by 4 bases, the J end by 5 bases, with 22 bases between. CDR3: CASSSSWTLTGGDTQYF. DNA for the CDR3: TGTGCCAGCAGTTCTTCTTGGACCTTGACCGGGGGAGATACGCAGTATTTT.

DNA for the CDR3: TGTGCCAGCAGCCCGGACAGGATTACCTACGAGCAGTACTTC. Translation: CASSPDRITYEQYF. This chain joins TRBV27 and TRBJ2-7; 7 bases match TRBD1. The V gene end was trimmed by 6 bases and the J gene end by 2 bases; junction bases not matched to a gene: 7. The CDR3 sequence is 14 residues long. The germline CDR1 and CDR2 sequences are MNHEY and SMNVEV (reference sequence).

The chain combines TRBV5-4 with TRBJ2-7, with 8 bases matching TRBD2. The CDR3 is 14 residues long. V shed 1 base and J 5 bases; nucleotides not matched to a gene: 5. The germline gives CDR1 SGHNT, CDR2 YYREEE (reference sequence). The chain's CDR3 is CASSLYGGANEQYF. The CDR3 DNA sequence: TGTGCCAGCAGCTTGTACGGGGGGGCGAACGAGCAGTACTTC.

The V gene is TRBV11-1, the J gene TRBJ1-3, with a possible D match to TRBD1 (6 bases). Germline V CDR1 and CDR2: SGHAT, FQDESV (reference sequence). The CDR3 loop spans 15 amino acids. V was cut by 8 bases and J by 2 bases, with 16 bases left in between. Here the CDR3 DNA reads TGTGCCAGCGCCTCCCACAGGGACCCTGGAAACACCATATATTTT. The encoded protein is CASASHRDPGNTIYF.

The chain recombines TRBV21-1 with TRBJ2-2; the D call in the table, TRBD1, was not verified against the DNA. TRBV21-1 represents a pseudogene. This CDR3 has 14 residues. The CDR3 coding sequence is TGTGCCAGCGTTAAACAGTTTAACACCGGGGAGCTGTTTTTT. Encoded protein: CASVKQFNTGELFF.

This clone has only one observation. This chain links TRBV21-1 with TRBJ2-7; the table assigns TRBD2, which was not confirmed against the DNA. TRBV21-1 is classified as a pseudogene. This CDR3 contains 16 residues. The CDR3 sequence: CASSKETSGDLYEQYF. The CDR3 region has the DNA TGTGCCAGCAGCAAAGAGACTAGCGGGGATCTCTACGAGCAGTACTTC.

The rearrangement uses TRBV29-1 and TRBJ2-5; TRBD1 aligns across 7 bases. This CDR3 contains 14 residues. After removal of 7 bases from V and 4 bases from J, the junction contained 12 bases not matched to a gene. Germline CDR1 reads SQVTM; CDR2 reads ANQGSEA. CDR3 sequence (DNA): TGCAGCGCCGAGGGGGCCCAGTGGGGAGAGACCCAGTACTTC. This sequence encodes CSAEGAQWGETQYF.

This clone was counted a few times. This chain links TRBV28 with TRBJ2-3, with 12 bases matching TRBD2. V was clipped by 7 bases and J by 6 bases; unmatched bases: 17. Germline CDR1 MDHEN, CDR2 SYDVKM. The CDR3 totals 18 residues. This CDR3 reads CASTAHKASGRARDTQYF. In DNA form, the CDR3 reads TGTGCCAGCACAGCACACAAGGCTAGCGGGAGGGCCAGGGATACGCAGTATTTT.

The chain has TRBV7-6 and TRBJ2-7, with 9 positions matching TRBD2. With 3 bases clipped from V and 5 bases from J, the junction kept 14 bases outside the gene matches. The CDR3 runs to 17 residues. Germline V gives CDR1 SGHVS, CDR2 FNYEAQ. The CDR3 here is CASSFLSSGRLFNEQYF. Written as DNA, the CDR3 is TGTGCCAGCAGCTTTTTAAGTAGCGGGAGACTCTTCAACGAGCAGTACTTC.

The V and J genes are TRBV5-1 and TRBJ1-4; maybe TRBD1 (5 bases). Trimming removed 1 base from V and 4 bases from J, with 14 bases in between. Germline lookup yields CDR1 SGHRS and CDR2 YFSETQ. This CDR3 has 16 residues. CDR3 nucleotide sequence: TGCGCCAGCAGCTTGCTTGGGTCGGGGGATAATGAAAAACTGTTTTTT. Its protein is CASSLLGSGDNEKLFF.

The chain joins TRBV2 to TRBJ1-1; no clear D gene. Looked up from germline, CDR1 is SNHLY and CDR2 is FYNNEI. The V and J ends lost 0 bases and 3 bases respectively, with 5 bases between them. The CDR3 contains 13 residues. The CDR3 loop is CASSEAPDTEAFF. The CDR3 DNA follows: TGTGCCAGCAGTGAAGCGCCGGACACTGAAGCTTTCTTT.